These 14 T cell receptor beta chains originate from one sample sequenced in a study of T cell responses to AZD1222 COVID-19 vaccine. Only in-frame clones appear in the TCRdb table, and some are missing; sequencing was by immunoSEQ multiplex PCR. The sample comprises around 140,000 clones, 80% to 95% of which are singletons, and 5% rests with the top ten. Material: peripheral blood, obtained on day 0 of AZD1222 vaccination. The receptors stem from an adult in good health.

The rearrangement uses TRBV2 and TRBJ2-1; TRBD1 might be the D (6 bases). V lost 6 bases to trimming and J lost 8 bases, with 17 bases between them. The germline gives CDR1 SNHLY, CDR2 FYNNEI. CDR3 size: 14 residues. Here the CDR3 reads CASRPLQGGHEQFF. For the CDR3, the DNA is TGTGCCAGCAGACCGTTACAGGGCGGCCATGAGCAGTTCTTC.

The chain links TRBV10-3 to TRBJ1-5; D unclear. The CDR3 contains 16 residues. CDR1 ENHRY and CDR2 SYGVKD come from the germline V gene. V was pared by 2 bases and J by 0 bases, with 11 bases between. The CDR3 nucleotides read TGTGCCATCAGTGAGAAACGGTTTAATAGCAATCAGCCCCAGCATTTT. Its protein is CAISEKRFNSNQPQHF.

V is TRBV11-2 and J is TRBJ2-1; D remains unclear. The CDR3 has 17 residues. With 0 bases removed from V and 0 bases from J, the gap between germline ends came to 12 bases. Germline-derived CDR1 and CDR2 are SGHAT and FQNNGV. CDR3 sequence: CASSLEGSVSSYNEQFF. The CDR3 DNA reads TGTGCCAGCAGCTTAGAAGGTTCTGTGAGCTCCTACAATGAGCAGTTCTTC.

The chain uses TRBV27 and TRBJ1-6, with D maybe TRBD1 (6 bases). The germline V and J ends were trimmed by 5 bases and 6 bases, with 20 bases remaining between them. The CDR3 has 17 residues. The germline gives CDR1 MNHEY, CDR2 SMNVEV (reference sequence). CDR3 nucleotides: TGTGCCAGCAGTCCGAGGACCACCGGGACACTTAATTCACCCCTCCACTTT. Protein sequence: CASSPRTTGTLNSPLHF.

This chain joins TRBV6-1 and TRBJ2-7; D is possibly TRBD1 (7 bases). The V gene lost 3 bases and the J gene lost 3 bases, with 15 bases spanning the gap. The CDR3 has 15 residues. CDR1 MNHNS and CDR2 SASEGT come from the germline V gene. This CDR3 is CASSDIGGGGYEQYF. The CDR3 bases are TGTGCCAGCAGTGATATTGGAGGGGGCGGCTACGAGCAGTACTTC.

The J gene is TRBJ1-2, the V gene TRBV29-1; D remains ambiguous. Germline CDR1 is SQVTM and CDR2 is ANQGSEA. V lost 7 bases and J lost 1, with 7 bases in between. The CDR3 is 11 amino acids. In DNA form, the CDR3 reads TGCAGCGCCGGAGATAACTATGGCTACACCTTC. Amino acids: CSAGDNYGYTF.

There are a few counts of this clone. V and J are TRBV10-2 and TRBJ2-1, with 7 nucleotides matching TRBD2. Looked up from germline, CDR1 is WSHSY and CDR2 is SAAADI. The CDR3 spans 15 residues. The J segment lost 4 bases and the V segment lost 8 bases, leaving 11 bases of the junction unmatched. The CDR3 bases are TGCGCCAGCGGGGAAAGGGGACTACAATACAATGAGCAGTTCTTC. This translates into CASGERGLQYNEQFF.

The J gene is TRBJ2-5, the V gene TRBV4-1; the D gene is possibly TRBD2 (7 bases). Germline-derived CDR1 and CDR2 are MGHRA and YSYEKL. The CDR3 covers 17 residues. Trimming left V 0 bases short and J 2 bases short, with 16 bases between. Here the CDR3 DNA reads TGCGCCAGCAGCCAAGATGAGGCGGGGGCGATACAAGAGACCCAGTACTTC. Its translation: CASSQDEAGAIQETQYF.

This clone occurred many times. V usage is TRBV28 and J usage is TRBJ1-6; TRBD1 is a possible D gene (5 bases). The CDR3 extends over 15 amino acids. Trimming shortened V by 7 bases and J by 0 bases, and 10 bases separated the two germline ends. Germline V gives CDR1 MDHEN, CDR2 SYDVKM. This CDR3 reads CASIGASSYNSPLHF. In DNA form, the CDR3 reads TGTGCCAGCATTGGGGCCTCCTCCTATAATTCACCCCTCCACTTT.

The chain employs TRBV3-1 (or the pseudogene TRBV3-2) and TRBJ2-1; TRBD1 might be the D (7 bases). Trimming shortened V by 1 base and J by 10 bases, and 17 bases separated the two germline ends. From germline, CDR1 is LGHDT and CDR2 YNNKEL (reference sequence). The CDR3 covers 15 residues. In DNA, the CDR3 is TGTGCCAGCAGCCAAGGACAGGGAGGATCGTTCGAGCAGTTCTTC. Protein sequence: CASSQGQGGSFEQFF.

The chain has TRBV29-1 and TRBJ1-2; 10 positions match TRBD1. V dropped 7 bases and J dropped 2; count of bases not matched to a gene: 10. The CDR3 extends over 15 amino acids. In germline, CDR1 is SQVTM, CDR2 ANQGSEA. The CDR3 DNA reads TGCAGCGCCGAGACAGGGGGCCTCGGGAACTATGGCTACACCTTC. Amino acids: CSAETGGLGNYGYTF.

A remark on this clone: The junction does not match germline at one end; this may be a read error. CDR3 in DNA: TGTGCCAGCAGTCAAGGGTTGGGACTAGCGGGAGAATTTCCCCCGCAGTACTTC. Its translation is CASSQGLGLAGEFPPQYF. The chain carries TRBV3-1 (or the pseudogene TRBV3-2) and TRBJ2-7; TRBD2 aligns across 14 bases. CDR1 is LGHDT, CDR2 YNNKEL, per germline (reference sequence). There are 18 residues in the CDR3.

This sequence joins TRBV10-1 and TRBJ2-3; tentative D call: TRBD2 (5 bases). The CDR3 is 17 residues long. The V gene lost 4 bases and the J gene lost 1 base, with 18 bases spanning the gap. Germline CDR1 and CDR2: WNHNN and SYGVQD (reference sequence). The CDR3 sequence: CASSGVGGRGRTDTQYF. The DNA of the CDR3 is TGCGCCAGCAGTGGAGTAGGTGGGAGAGGACGCACAGATACGCAGTATTTT.

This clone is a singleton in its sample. The CDR3 coding sequence is TGTGCCAGCAGTGGAAGGGGACGAGAAACTTTGAACACCGGGGAGCTGTTTTTT. Protein: CASSGRGRETLNTGELFF. V gene TRBV27 combines with J gene TRBJ2-2; the D call may be TRBD1 or TRBD2 (5 bases each). V was clipped by 5 bases and J by 1 base, with 20 bases between them. The CDR3 length is 18 residues. Germline values: CDR1 MNHEY, CDR2 SMNVEV (reference sequence).